This is a list of T cell receptor beta chains from one sample in a study of tumor-infiltrating lymphocytes in primary liver carcinoma. TCRdb re-analysed the multiplex PCR reads in MiXCR, keeping a single row per CDR3 protein. The sample includes more than 50,000 distinct CDR3 sequences, roughly 77% of them seen just once. Sequencing was done on a sample of liver tumor tissue from sampling region 2. Receptor source: a man between 40 and 49 years old with primary liver carcinoma and hepatitis B virus infection. CDR3s include the opening cysteine and the closing phenylalanine or tryptophan. The D gene is left open where the match is weak. A clone size is listed for some rows: how often the clone was seen (once, few, many), or a class if it is expanded.

clone size: .
D gene: .
V gene: TRBV12-5
J gene: TRBJ1-1
CDR3 protein: CASGPSRADTEAFF
CDR3 DNA: TGTGCTAGTGGGCCGAGTCGCGCGGACACTGAAGCTTTCTTT

clone size: .
D gene: .
V gene: TRBV9
J gene: TRBJ2-1
CDR3 protein: CASSVESVASSYNEQFF
CDR3 DNA: TGTGCCAGCAGCGTAGAGTCGGTAGCGAGCTCCTACAATGAGCAGTTCTTC

clone size: .
D gene: .
V gene: TRBV11-2
J gene: TRBJ2-3
CDR3 protein: CASSLVALADDTQYF
CDR3 DNA: TGTGCCAGCAGCTTAGTGGCGCTAGCAGACGATACGCAGTATTTT

clone size: .
D gene: TRBD2
V gene: TRBV12-3/TRBV12-4
J gene: TRBJ2-7
CDR3 protein: CAISLISSTHAGGHEQYF
CDR3 DNA: TGTGCCATCAGTTTAATCTCTAGCACCCACGCGGGAGGGCACGAGCAGTACTTC

clone size: .
D gene: TRBD1
V gene: TRBV5-1
J gene: TRBJ1-4
CDR3 protein: CASSSGVLQPGQDGEKLFF
CDR3 DNA: TGCGCCAGCAGCTCGGGTGTCTTACAGCCTGGACAGGACGGTGAAAAACTGTTTTTT

clone size: .
D gene: .
V gene: TRBV10-2
J gene: TRBJ1-1
CDR3 protein: CTSSESNGDETFF
CDR3 DNA: TGCACCAGCAGTGAGTCGAATGGAGATGAAACTTTCTTT

clone size: .
D gene: TRBD2
V gene: TRBV12-3/TRBV12-4
J gene: TRBJ2-3
CDR3 protein: CASSRLAGEDTYTQYF
CDR3 DNA: TGTGCCAGCAGCCGACTAGCGGGGGAAGACACATATACGCAGTATTTT

clone size: .
D gene: .
V gene: TRBV29-1
J gene: TRBJ1-1
CDR3 protein: CSVDAVTNTEAFF
CDR3 DNA: TGCAGTGTTGACGCAGTCACGAACACTGAAGCTTTCTTT

clone size: .
D gene: TRBD2
V gene: TRBV11-2
J gene: TRBJ2-1
CDR3 protein: CASSPRLSGRIYEQSF
CDR3 DNA: TGTGCCAGCAGCCCGCGCCTCAGCGGGAGGATCTATGAGCAGTCCTTC

clone size: many
D gene: .
V gene: TRBV5-1
J gene: TRBJ1-5
CDR3 protein: CASSGGGNQPQHF
CDR3 DNA: TGCGCCAGCAGCGGAGGGGGGAATCAGCCCCAGCATTTT

clone size: .
D gene: .
V gene: TRBV12-3/TRBV12-4
J gene: TRBJ2-3
CDR3 protein: CVSSPRGDMQYF
CDR3 DNA: TGTGTCAGCAGCCCGCGGGGAGATATGCAGTATTTT

clone size: .
D gene: TRBD2
V gene: TRBV6-5
J gene: TRBJ2-1
CDR3 protein: CASSYSGSLAAYEQLF
CDR3 DNA: TGTGCCAGCAGTTATAGCGGCAGTCTAGCGGCATATGAACAGCTCTTC

clone size: many
D gene: TRBD2
V gene: TRBV4-1
J gene: TRBJ2-7
CDR3 protein: CASSHTSGRTYEQYF
CDR3 DNA: TGCGCCAGCAGCCATACTAGCGGGAGGACCTACGAGCAGTACTTC

clone size: .
D gene: TRBD1
V gene: TRBV29-1
J gene: TRBJ1-2
CDR3 protein: CSIARTGFGAGYTF
CDR3 DNA: TGCAGCATTGCCCGGACAGGGTTTGGTGCCGGCTACACCTTC